Below, one TCR beta chain is given with its context. What it binds is not known. This record belongs to a study of cytomegalovirus exposure and HLA in healthy donors. The overall study: Among approximately 390 genotyped donors, 65% to 90% fell in the Caucasian-associated ancestry cluster. Overall study findings and caveats: According to reports, the classifier identified cytomegalovirus status with high specificity and sensitivity. The HLA-A and HLA-B alleles of most subjects were reportedly predicted accurately from TCR beta sequences. The study recorded 150 to 200 TCR beta chains that were cytomegalovirus-associated.

PCR was performed using 60 Vbeta and 13 Jbeta primers. Sequencing was performed with immunoSEQ multiplex PCR; in TCRdb, only in-frame clones are kept and a portion is missing. The ten top clones account for over 0.75%, within a sample of 200,000 to 250,000 clones. The CDR3 loop spans 15 amino acids. Germline V gene lookup returns CDR1 MNHEY and CDR2 SVGAGI. Trimming cost V 2 bases and J 3 bases; bases outside gene matches: 1. The rearrangement joins TRBV6-5 to TRBJ1-5; TRBD1 agrees at 10 bases. The TCR sequence derives from a woman in her twenties or thirties in good health and CMV-seropositive. The sequenced sample consisted of PBMCs. CDR3 in DNA: TGTGCCAGCAGTTACGACAGGGGGCCCAATCAGCCCCAGCATTTT. Amino acid sequence: CASSYDRGPNQPQHF.